A single sample is the source of the 18 T cell receptor beta chains below, sequenced in a study of cytomegalovirus exposure and HLA in healthy donors. With 60 Vbeta and 13 Jbeta primers, the PCR was carried out. Libraries were prepared by immunoSEQ multiplex PCR; TCRdb keeps only in-frame clonotypes and omits some of them. Found here are 95,000 to 150,000 clones, about 74% of them singletons; the top ten hold around 4%. Sequenced input: PBMCs. Receptors originate from a woman between 50 and 59 years old in good health and CMV-seropositive.

The gene calls are TRBV5-1 and TRBJ2-3; tentative D call: TRBD1 (6 bases). With 6 bases removed from V and 4 bases from J, the gap between germline ends came to 6 bases. The CDR3 is 11 amino acids. Germline CDR1 and CDR2: SGHRS and YFSETQ. Here the CDR3 reads CASKGADTQYF. CDR3 DNA sequence: TGCGCCAGCAAGGGGGCAGATACGCAGTATTTT.

V is TRBV18 and J is TRBJ2-2; D unclear. V was trimmed by 3 bases and J by 4 bases, leaving 15 bases between them. From germline, CDR1 is KGHSH and CDR2 LQKENI. The length of the CDR3 is 16 residues. CDR3: CASSPRYGESTGELFF. Here the CDR3 DNA reads TGTGCCAGCTCACCTCGTTACGGAGAGTCCACCGGGGAGCTGTTTTTT. Together with reference TRBV18 and TRBJ2-2, the CDR3 gives the full variable domain: NAGVMQNPRHLVRRRGQEARLRCSPMKGHSHVYWYRQLPEEGLKFMVYLQKENIIDESGMPKERFSAEFPKEGPSILRIQQVVRGDSAAYFCASSPRYGESTGELFFGEGSRLTVL.

This clone appeared a few times. This sequence joins TRBV7-2 and TRBJ2-5; D ambiguous. The CDR3 is 15 residues long. V was shortened by 4 bases and J by 0 bases, with 12 bases between the two germline ends. Germline V lookup: CDR1 SGHTA, CDR2 FQGNSA. CDR3 protein: CASSSLPLYQETQYF. The DNA for the CDR3 is TGTGCCAGCAGCTCCCTTCCTCTGTACCAAGAGACCCAGTACTTC.

The genes are TRBV7-6 and TRBJ2-7, with D unclear. The CDR3 sequence is 13 residues long. Deletions cut 0 bases from V and 3 bases from J, with 6 bases between. Germline-derived CDR1 and CDR2 are SGHVS and FNYEAQ. The CDR3 DNA reads as TGTGCCAGCAGCTTAGCACGTAGCTACGAGCAGTACTTC. As protein: CASSLARSYEQYF.

The chain combines TRBV2 with TRBJ2-7; possibly TRBD2 for D (7 bases). V lost 6 bases to trimming and J lost 6 bases, with 24 bases between them. The CDR3 totals 16 residues. The V gene's germline CDR1 is SNHLY and CDR2 FYNNEI. The CDR3 protein is CASSPVGGPFSREQYF. Written as DNA, the CDR3 is TGTGCCAGCAGCCCCGTCGGGGGGCCTTTTTCCCGCGAGCAGTACTTC.

This clone was observed a few times. The chain links TRBV6-1 to TRBJ2-7, with TRBD2 as a possible D gene (5 bases). The CDR3 runs to 14 residues. CDR1 MNHNS and CDR2 SASEGT come from the germline V gene. The V gene lost 6 bases and the J gene lost 5 bases, with 17 bases spanning the gap. The CDR3 loop reads CASRLRDPVNEQYF. CDR3 DNA: TGTGCCAGCAGACTCCGGGATCCCGTTAACGAGCAGTACTTC.

The chain employs TRBV19 and TRBJ2-5; D is undetermined. CDR1 is LNHDA, CDR2 SQIVND, per germline (reference sequence). Trimming took off 6 bases at V and 1 base at J, with 18 bases between the two ends. The CDR3 is 16 residues long. The CDR3, as DNA: TGTGCCAGTAGGACGATGGGTGAAGGCGGCCAAGAGACCCAGTACTTC. Translating gives CASRTMGEGGQETQYF.

This clone was found a few times. The rearrangement uses TRBV7-2 and TRBJ1-5, with 7 bases fitting TRBD1. Germline trimming cut 5 bases from V and 5 bases from J; bases unmatched to any gene: 9. CDR1 SGHTA and CDR2 FQGNSA come from the germline V gene. This CDR3 has 15 amino acids. The DNA for the CDR3 is TGTGCCAGCAGCCCGCGGGAGGGGGCTTATCAGCCCCAGCATTTT. Amino acids: CASSPREGAYQPQHF.

This chain connects TRBV6-4 to TRBJ2-1; D is perhaps TRBD2 (6 bases). With 3 bases removed from V and 4 bases from J, the gap between germline ends came to 13 bases. CDR3 length: 15 residues. Germline V gene sequence: CDR1 MRHNA, CDR2 SNTAGT. The CDR3 nucleotides read TGTGCCAGCAGTGAAGGCGGGGCGGAATACAATGAGCAGTTCTTC. Encoded protein: CASSEGGAEYNEQFF.

The sample holds a few counts of this clone. The genes are TRBV19 and TRBJ2-7; D is possibly TRBD1 (6 bases). Germline values: CDR1 LNHDA, CDR2 SQIVND (reference sequence). The ends were cut back, 11 bases at V and 3 bases at J, with 26 bases in the middle. The CDR3 spans 16 residues. CDR3 residues: CAGYPRQATLYYEQYF. In DNA form, the CDR3 reads TGTGCCGGCTACCCAAGACAGGCCACCCTATACTACGAGCAGTACTTC.

V is TRBV13 and J is TRBJ2-7; 10 bases align to TRBD1. The germline V gene has CDR1 PRHDT and CDR2 FYEKMQ (reference sequence). The CDR3 sequence is 16 residues long. The junction had 8 bases not matched to a gene; V was cut back by 3 bases and J by 3 bases. CDR3 coding DNA: TGTGCCAGCAGCTTTCGACAGGGGGCACGAATCTACGAGCAGTACTTC. Its protein is CASSFRQGARIYEQYF.

The chain links TRBV30 to TRBJ2-7; tentative D call: TRBD1 (7 bases). Germline assignment: CDR1 GTSNPN and CDR2 SVGIG (reference sequence). The CDR3 is 16 residues long. V gave up 3 bases and J gave up 2 bases, with 20 bases separating them. The CDR3, as DNA: TGTGCCTGGAGACCTTCCGGGGACAGACTAGCCTACGAGCAGTACTTC. Translated, it gives CAWRPSGDRLAYEQYF. Full variable domain (outside the CDR3, taken from reference TRBV30 and TRBJ2-7): SQTIHQWPATLVQPVGSPLSLECTVEGTSNPNLYWYRQAAGRGLQLLFYSVGIGQISSEVPQNLSASRPQDRQFILSSKKLLLSDSGFYLCAWRPSGDRLAYEQYFGPGTRLTVT.

This rearrangement joins TRBV27 to TRBJ2-5; 8 bases line up with TRBD1. Germline values: CDR1 MNHEY, CDR2 SMNVEV (reference sequence). V lost 6 bases to trimming and J lost 5 bases; unmatched junction nucleotides: 8. The CDR3 is 14 amino acids. The CDR3 nucleotides are TGTGCCAGCAGGAGACAGGGGTTCGACGAGACCCAGTACTTC. Amino acid sequence: CASRRQGFDETQYF.

The rearrangement links TRBV27 to TRBJ2-5; 7 bases map to TRBD1. V was pared by 5 bases and J by 5 bases, with 11 bases of the junction left unmatched. The CDR3 consists of 15 residues. The germline V gene encodes CDR1 MNHEY and CDR2 SMNVEV (reference sequence). The CDR3 bases are TGTGCCAGCAGTCCCGGTGGTAGGGGGCTTGAGACCCAGTACTTC. Translation: CASSPGGRGLETQYF.

This clone was seen just once. The V call is TRBV5-1, the J call TRBJ2-5, with a tentative D call TRBD2 (6 bases). The germline V gene encodes CDR1 SGHRS and CDR2 YFSETQ. CDR3 length equals 15 residues. The V end was cut by 4 bases, the J end by 2 bases, with 15 bases between. CDR3 nucleotide sequence: TGCGCCAGCAGCCCCGGAGGGTCGGGACAAGAGACCCAGTACTTC. This codes for CASSPGGSGQETQYF. Complete variable domain (other parts from reference TRBV5-1 and TRBJ2-5): KAGVTQTPRYLIKTRGQQVTLSCSPISGHRSVSWYQQTPGQGLQFLFEYFSETQRNKGNFPGRFSGRQFSNSRSEMNVSTLELGDSALYLCASSPGGSGQETQYFGPGTRLLVL.

As concerns this clone: An end of the junction does not agree with germline; a read error may underlie this. This chain connects TRBV4-1 to TRBJ1-2; unclear D gene. The CDR3 spans 13 residues. The germline V gene encodes CDR1 MGHRA and CDR2 YSYEKL. CDR3 sequence reads: CASSQDPRHGYPF. Here the CDR3 DNA reads TGCGCCAGCAGCCAAGATCCACGACATGGCTACCCCTTC.

This clone was detected only a few times. The chain joins TRBV6-1 to TRBJ1-4; TRBD1 might be the D (5 bases). The V end was cut by 9 bases, the J end by 0 bases, with 8 bases between. The germline gives CDR1 MNHNS, CDR2 SASEGT. The length of the CDR3 is 13 residues. CDR3 nucleotides: TGTGCCAGTCGGACAACAACTAATGAAAAACTGTTTTTT. Translating it yields CASRTTTNEKLFF.

This clone has a single count. The J gene is TRBJ1-2, the V gene TRBV5-5; 12 bases are a match to TRBD1. Germline trimming cut 4 bases from V and 4 bases from J; bases unmatched to any gene: 5. CDR1 is SGHKS and CDR2 is YYEKEE in the germline V gene (reference sequence). The CDR3 sequence is 15 residues long. CDR3 nucleotide sequence: TGTGCCAGCAGCCAGGGGACAGGGGGCGCCTATGGCTACACCTTC. Its translation: CASSQGTGGAYGYTF.